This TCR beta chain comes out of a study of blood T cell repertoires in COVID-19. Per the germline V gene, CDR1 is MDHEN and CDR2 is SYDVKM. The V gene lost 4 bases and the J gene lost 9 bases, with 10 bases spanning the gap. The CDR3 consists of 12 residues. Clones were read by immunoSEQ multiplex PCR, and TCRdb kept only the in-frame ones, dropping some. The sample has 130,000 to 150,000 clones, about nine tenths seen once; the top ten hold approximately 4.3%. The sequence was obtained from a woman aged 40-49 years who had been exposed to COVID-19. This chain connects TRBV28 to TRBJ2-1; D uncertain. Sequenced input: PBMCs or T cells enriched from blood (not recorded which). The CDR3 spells CASSSVFREQFF. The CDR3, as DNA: TGTGCCAGCAGTTCTGTGTTCCGTGAGCAGTTCTTC.